A single sample is the source of the 24 T cell receptor beta chains below, sequenced in a study of cytomegalovirus exposure and HLA in healthy donors. Both 60 Vbeta primers and 13 Jbeta primers went into the PCR. Repertoires were generated with immunoSEQ multiplex PCR, while TCRdb's copy carries only in-frame clones and drops some. The sample holds roughly 150,000 clones, 65% to 85% seen once. Material: PBMCs. All receptors come from a woman younger than 35 in good health and CMV-seronegative.

Written as DNA, the CDR3 is TGTGCCAGCAGCGAAGACGGGGAAAACACTGAAGCTTTCTTT. Protein sequence: CASSEDGENTEAFF. The rearrangement uses TRBV9 and TRBJ1-1; D gene ambiguous. Germline loops: CDR1 SGDLS, CDR2 YYNGEE. Trimming stripped 3 bases from V and 2 bases from J, with 11 bases between. The CDR3 length is 14 residues.

The chain has TRBV28 and TRBJ2-7, with TRBD1 matching 8 bases. Trimming cost V 7 bases and J 5 bases; bases outside gene matches: 13. The CDR3 covers 15 residues. CDR1 is MDHEN and CDR2 is SYDVKM in the germline V gene. The CDR3 is CASMGTGKVRDEQYF. For the CDR3, the DNA is TGTGCCAGCATGGGGACAGGTAAAGTGAGAGACGAGCAGTACTTC.

V and J are TRBV11-2 and TRBJ1-2; 9 bases agree with TRBD1. Germline CDR1 and CDR2: SGHAT and FQNNGV. The length of the CDR3 is 16 residues. V shed 1 base, J shed 7 bases, and the junction held 10 bases outside the gene matches. The CDR3 region is CASSLASRTGARGYTF. CDR3 sequence (DNA): TGTGCCAGCAGCTTAGCGTCTAGGACAGGGGCTCGTGGCTACACCTTC.

This rearrangement joins TRBV6-1 to TRBJ1-2; maybe TRBD1 (6 bases). The V gene's germline CDR1 is MNHNS and CDR2 SASEGT. The CDR3 is 13 amino acids. Trimming took off 5 bases at V and 4 bases at J, with 11 bases between the two ends. DNA of the CDR3: TGTGCCAGCAGTAACACAGGGATCTATGGCTACACCTTC. Translated: CASSNTGIYGYTF.

The chain combines TRBV6-1 with TRBJ2-3; TRBD2 is a possible D gene (6 bases). Germline CDR1 reads MNHNS; CDR2 reads SASEGT. V lost 11 bases to trimming and J lost 2 bases, with 17 bases between them. The CDR3 totals 14 residues. In DNA, the CDR3 is TGTGCCGGGGCTCGGACTATACTCACAGATACGCAGTATTTT. Residues: CAGARTILTDTQYF.

The CDR3 sequence is CASSTRPGQGGNEQFF. Written as DNA, the CDR3 is TGTGCCAGCAGCACGCGCCCGGGACAGGGAGGCAATGAGCAGTTCTTC. This sequence joins TRBV11-2 and TRBJ2-1, with 9 bases identical to TRBD1. This CDR3 is 16 amino acids long. The V segment lost 5 bases and the J segment 6 bases; nucleotides outside the gene matches: 11. CDR1 and CDR2 from the germline V gene are SGHAT and FQNNGV.

This sequence joins TRBV7-2 and TRBJ1-3, with D unclear. The germline gives CDR1 SGHTA, CDR2 FQGNSA. Trimming took off 1 base at V and 4 bases at J, with 11 bases between the two ends. CDR3 length: 15 amino acids. The CDR3 region is CASSLGWEWGNTIYF. Here the CDR3 DNA reads TGTGCCAGCAGCTTAGGGTGGGAGTGGGGAAACACCATATATTTT.

The J gene is TRBJ2-3, the V gene TRBV10-2; 10 bases match TRBD2. Germline CDR1 is WSHSY and CDR2 is SAAADI. The CDR3 spans 14 residues. The trim removed 8 bases at V and 2 bases at J, leaving 4 bases unmatched. The CDR3 here is CASGSGGPTDTQYF. CDR3 nucleotide sequence: TGCGCCAGCGGTAGCGGGGGGCCCACAGATACGCAGTATTTT.

The chain combines TRBV4-1 with TRBJ1-2; D possibly corresponds to TRBD1 (6 bases). There are 13 residues in the CDR3. With 1 base removed from V and 8 bases from J, the gap between germline ends came to 11 bases. Per germline, CDR1 MGHRA and CDR2 YSYEKL. CDR3 residues: CASSQGEGGGYTF. The CDR3 coding sequence is TGCGCCAGCAGCCAAGGGGAGGGGGGCGGCTACACCTTC.

CDR3 nucleotide sequence: TGTGCCAGCAGCTCCTTAATACAGTCCTACAATGAGCAGTTCTTC. It translates to CASSSLIQSYNEQFF. This chain connects TRBV5-6 to TRBJ2-1; D is unclear. The CDR3 covers 15 residues. Germline V gene lookup returns CDR1 SGHDT and CDR2 YYEEEE. V was shortened by 3 bases and J by 1 base, with 11 bases between the two germline ends.

J is TRBJ2-5 and V is TRBV27; a possible D gene is TRBD1 (5 bases). Trimming removed 5 bases at V and 5 bases at J, with 18 bases between. CDR3 length: 15 amino acids. The germline V gene encodes CDR1 MNHEY and CDR2 SMNVEV (reference sequence). In nucleotides, the CDR3 is TGTGCCAGCAGTAGAATTACAGGCGCCGGGGAGACCCAGTACTTC. This encodes CASSRITGAGETQYF.

The chain joins TRBV5-4 to TRBJ1-2; D possibly corresponds to TRBD1 (6 bases). V shed 6 bases and J shed 8 bases, with 17 bases lying between them. Germline assignment: CDR1 SGHNT and CDR2 YYREEE (reference sequence). The CDR3 extends over 13 amino acids. The CDR3 here is CASTPQGPIGYTF. CDR3 nucleotides: TGTGCCAGCACCCCGCAGGGGCCCATCGGCTACACCTTC.

The chain recombines TRBV28 with TRBJ1-4; D is unresolved. The CDR3 is 14 amino acids. V shed 2 bases and J shed 8 bases, with 12 bases lying between them. The germline V gene encodes CDR1 MDHEN and CDR2 SYDVKM. The CDR3 DNA is TGTGCCAGCAGTTTAAACGGGAGGTGGGAAAAACTGTTTTTT. It is translated as CASSLNGRWEKLFF. Drawing the rest from reference TRBV28 and TRBJ1-4, the complete variable domain is DVKVTQSSRYLVKRTGEKVFLECVQDMDHENMFWYRQDPGLGLRLIYFSYDVKMKEKGDIPEGYSVSREKKERFSLILESASTNQTSMYLCASSLNGRWEKLFFGSGTQLSVL.

This chain links TRBV5-6 with TRBJ2-1; maybe TRBD1 (6 bases). Germline values: CDR1 SGHDT, CDR2 YYEEEE. V lost 2 bases and J 3 bases, leaving 12 bases between the germline ends. CDR3 length: 15 residues. The CDR3 loop reads CASSFFRGGYNEQFF. The CDR3 DNA reads TGTGCCAGCAGCTTTTTCAGAGGGGGCTACAATGAGCAGTTCTTC.

The gene calls are TRBV2 and TRBJ1-5, with 9 bases aligning to TRBD1. Trimming took 7 bases from V and 6 from J; bases not matched to a gene: 4. Per germline, CDR1 SNHLY and CDR2 FYNNEI. This CDR3 spans 13 amino acids. CDR3 sequence reads: CASNGQGPQPQHF. The CDR3 nucleotides are TGTGCCAGCAATGGACAGGGGCCTCAGCCCCAGCATTTT. Complete variable domain (other parts from reference TRBV2 and TRBJ1-5): EPEVTQTPSHQVTQMGQEVILRCVPISNHLYFYWYRQILGQKVEFLVSFYNNEISEKSEIFDDQFSVERPDGSNFTLKIRSTKLEDSAMYFCASNGQGPQPQHFGDGTRLSIL.

The chain carries TRBV5-1 and TRBJ2-1, with 7 bases fitting TRBD1. Germline lookup yields CDR1 SGHRS and CDR2 YFSETQ. This CDR3 spans 14 amino acids. With 0 bases clipped from V and 6 bases from J, the junction kept 3 bases outside the gene matches. The CDR3, as DNA: TGCGCCAGCAGCTTGGGGGACAGAGTCAATGAGCAGTTCTTC. Translating gives CASSLGDRVNEQFF.

The CDR3 reads CASSRRGKGTYGYTF. In nucleotides, the CDR3 is TGTGCCAGCAGCCGCCGGGGGAAGGGGACCTATGGCTACACCTTC. V and J are TRBV5-6 and TRBJ1-2; perhaps TRBD1 as D (5 bases). Germline V gives CDR1 SGHDT, CDR2 YYEEEE. Trimming removed 4 bases at V and 4 bases at J, with 17 bases between. There are 15 residues in the CDR3. Based on the CDR3 plus reference TRBV5-6 and TRBJ1-2, the full variable domain is DAGVTQSPTHLIKTRGQQVTLRCSPKSGHDTVSWYQQALGQGPQFIFQYYEEEERQRGNFPDRFSGHQFPNYSSELNVNALLLGDSALYLCASSRRGKGTYGYTFGSGTRLTVV.

V and J are TRBV6-5 and TRBJ2-7, with 8 bases identical to TRBD2. This CDR3 comprises 15 residues. Losses at the gene ends were 6 bases for V and 6 bases for J; bases not matched to a gene: 13. Germline CDR1 MNHEY, CDR2 SVGAGI. CDR3 sequence: CASREYSGTSREQYF. Written as DNA, the CDR3 is TGTGCCAGCAGAGAATATAGCGGGACCTCCCGCGAGCAGTACTTC.

This clone was found a few times. The gene calls are TRBV6-6 and TRBJ2-1; 10 nucleotides agree with TRBD2. The CDR3 length is 15 residues. The V gene's germline CDR1 is MNHNY and CDR2 SVGAGI (reference sequence). Trimming took 5 bases from V and 0 from J; bases not matched to a gene: 1. CDR3 bases: TGTGCCAGCAGTATAGCGGGGGGCTCCTACAATGAGCAGTTCTTC. Protein: CASSIAGGSYNEQFF.

This clone has a single count. The gene calls are TRBV5-1 and TRBJ2-5; TRBD2 matches 8 bases. From germline, CDR1 is SGHRS and CDR2 YFSETQ. The CDR3 loop spans 16 amino acids. The ends lost 6 bases at V and 4 bases at J; junction bases unmatched: 14. CDR3 bases: TGCGCCAGCAACACGGGGGGGCGGTTATTAGGAGAGACCCAGTACTTC. Translating it yields CASNTGGRLLGETQYF.

The sample holds a few counts of this clone. CDR3 amino acids: CAWSGDTGRGGQYF. The CDR3 bases are TGTGCCTGGAGTGGGGACACCGGTCGAGGGGGCCAGTACTTC. The V gene is TRBV30, the J gene TRBJ2-5; perhaps TRBD1 as D (6 bases). The germline gives CDR1 GTSNPN, CDR2 SVGIG (reference sequence). The CDR3 loop spans 14 amino acids. Trimming removed 1 base at V and 10 bases at J, with 19 bases between.

The V gene is TRBV7-2, the J gene TRBJ1-4, with D uncertain. Germline V gives CDR1 SGHTA, CDR2 FQGNSA. V was shortened by 4 bases and J by 3 bases, with 15 bases between the two germline ends. The CDR3 spans 16 residues. DNA for the CDR3: TGTGCCAGCAGCTCCCCTTTGGGCGTTCCTAATGAAAAACTGTTTTTT. This translates into CASSSPLGVPNEKLFF.

The chain is built from TRBV6-6 and TRBJ2-4; possibly TRBD2 for D (5 bases). The germline V and J ends were trimmed by 5 bases and 8 bases, with 22 bases remaining between them. This CDR3 has 16 amino acids. The germline V gene has CDR1 MNHNY and CDR2 SVGAGI (reference sequence). Here the CDR3 DNA reads TGTGCCAGCAGTACACTAGGTCAGAGTTCATTCGACATTCAGTACTTC. This encodes CASSTLGQSSFDIQYF.

DNA for the CDR3: TGTGCCAGCAGTTACTCGCTGACTAGCGGGGGGGCTAGGCAGTTCTTC. It specifies CASSYSLTSGGARQFF. The chain uses TRBV6-5 and TRBJ2-1; TRBD2 agrees at 14 bases. J gave up 12 bases and V 0 bases, and 7 bases lay outside the gene matches. The CDR3 covers 16 residues. CDR1 is MNHEY and CDR2 is SVGAGI in the germline V gene.